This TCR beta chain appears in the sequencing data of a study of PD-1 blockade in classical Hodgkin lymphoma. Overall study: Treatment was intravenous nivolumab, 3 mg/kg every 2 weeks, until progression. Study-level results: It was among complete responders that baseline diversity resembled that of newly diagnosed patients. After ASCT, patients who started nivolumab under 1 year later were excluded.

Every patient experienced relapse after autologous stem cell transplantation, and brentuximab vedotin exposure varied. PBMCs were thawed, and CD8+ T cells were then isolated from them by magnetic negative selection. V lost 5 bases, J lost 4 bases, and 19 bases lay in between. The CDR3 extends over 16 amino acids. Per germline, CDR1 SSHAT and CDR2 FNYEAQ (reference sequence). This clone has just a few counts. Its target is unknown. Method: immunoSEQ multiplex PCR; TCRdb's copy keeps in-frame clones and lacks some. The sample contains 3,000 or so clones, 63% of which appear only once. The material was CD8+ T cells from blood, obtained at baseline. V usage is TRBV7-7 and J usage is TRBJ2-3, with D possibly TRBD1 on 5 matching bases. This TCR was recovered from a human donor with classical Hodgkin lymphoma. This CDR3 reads CASSPLDKPGADTQYF. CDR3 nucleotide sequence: TGTGCCAGCAGCCCTTTGGACAAACCCGGCGCAGATACGCAGTATTTT.